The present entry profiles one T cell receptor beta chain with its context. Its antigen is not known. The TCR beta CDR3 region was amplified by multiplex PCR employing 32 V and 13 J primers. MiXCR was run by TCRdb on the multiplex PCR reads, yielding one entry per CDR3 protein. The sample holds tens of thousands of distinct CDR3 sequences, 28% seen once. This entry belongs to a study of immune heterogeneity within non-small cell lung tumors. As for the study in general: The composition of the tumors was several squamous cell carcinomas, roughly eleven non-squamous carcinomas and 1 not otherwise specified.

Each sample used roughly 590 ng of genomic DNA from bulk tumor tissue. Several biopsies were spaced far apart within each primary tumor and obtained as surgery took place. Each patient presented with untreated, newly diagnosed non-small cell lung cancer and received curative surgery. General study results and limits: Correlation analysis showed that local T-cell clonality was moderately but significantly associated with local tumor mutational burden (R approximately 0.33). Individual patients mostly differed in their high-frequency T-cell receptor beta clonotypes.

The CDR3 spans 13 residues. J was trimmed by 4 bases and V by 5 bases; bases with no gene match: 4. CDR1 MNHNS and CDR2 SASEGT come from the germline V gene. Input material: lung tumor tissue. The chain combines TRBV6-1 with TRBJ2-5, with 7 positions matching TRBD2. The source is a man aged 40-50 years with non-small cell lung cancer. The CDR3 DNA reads TGTGCCAGCAGTAACGGGGGGACAGAGACCCAGTACTTC. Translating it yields CASSNGGTETQYF.